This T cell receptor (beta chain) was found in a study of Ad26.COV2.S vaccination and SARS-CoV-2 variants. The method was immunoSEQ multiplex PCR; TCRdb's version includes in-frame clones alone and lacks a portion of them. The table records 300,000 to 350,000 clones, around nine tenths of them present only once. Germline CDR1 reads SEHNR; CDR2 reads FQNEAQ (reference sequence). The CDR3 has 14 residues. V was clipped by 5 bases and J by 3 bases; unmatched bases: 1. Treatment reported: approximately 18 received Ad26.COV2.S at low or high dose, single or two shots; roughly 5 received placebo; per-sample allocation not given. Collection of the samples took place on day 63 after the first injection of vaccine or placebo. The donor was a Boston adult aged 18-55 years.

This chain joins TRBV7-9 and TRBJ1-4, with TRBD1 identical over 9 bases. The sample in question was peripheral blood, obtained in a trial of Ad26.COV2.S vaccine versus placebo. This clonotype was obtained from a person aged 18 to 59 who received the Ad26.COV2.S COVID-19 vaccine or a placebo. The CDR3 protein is CASSGTGSNEKLFF. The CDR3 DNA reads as TGTGCCAGCAGCGGGACAGGGTCTAATGAAAAACTGTTTTTT.